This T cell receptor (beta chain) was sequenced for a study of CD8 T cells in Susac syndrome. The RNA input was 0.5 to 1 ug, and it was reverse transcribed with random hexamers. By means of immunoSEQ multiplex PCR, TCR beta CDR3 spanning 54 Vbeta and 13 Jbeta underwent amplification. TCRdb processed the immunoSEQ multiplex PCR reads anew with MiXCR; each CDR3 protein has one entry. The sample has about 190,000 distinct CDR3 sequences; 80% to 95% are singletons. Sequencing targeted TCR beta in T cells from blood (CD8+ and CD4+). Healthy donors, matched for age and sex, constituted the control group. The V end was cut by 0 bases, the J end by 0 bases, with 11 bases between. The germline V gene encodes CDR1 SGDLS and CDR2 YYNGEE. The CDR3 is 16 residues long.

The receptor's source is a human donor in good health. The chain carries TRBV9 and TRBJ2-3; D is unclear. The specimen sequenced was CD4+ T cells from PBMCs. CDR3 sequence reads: CASSVERWRSTDTQYF. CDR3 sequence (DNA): TGTGCCAGCAGCGTAGAAAGATGGCGGAGCACAGATACGCAGTATTTT.